The 21 T cell receptor beta chains listed next were all sequenced from one sample in a study of T cell repertoires in cytomegalovirus infection. TCRdb analysed the reads with MiXCR anew, one entry per CDR3 protein. The sample lists some 940,000 distinct CDR3 sequences, about a third occurring once. No antigen is known for these receptors. The sample consisted of cultured CD8+ T cells from PBMCs, taken from culture after CMV antigen stimulation. The receptors originated from a human donor in good health (CMV status not recorded). Some clones in this sample may be carry-over from other donors' samples.

V and J are TRBV20-1 and TRBJ2-7, with D maybe TRBD1 (6 bases). CDR1 and CDR2 from the germline V gene are DFQATT and SNEGSKA (reference sequence). V lost 0 bases and J lost 0, with 15 bases in between. There are 16 residues in the CDR3. For the CDR3, the DNA is TGCAGTGCTAGAGATCCGTCACAGGGTGTCTCCTACGAGCAGTACTTC. It specifies CSARDPSQGVSYEQYF.

V usage is TRBV7-4 and J usage is TRBJ1-1, with D possibly matching TRBD1 (5 bases). This CDR3 has 14 amino acids. From germline, CDR1 is SGHVT and CDR2 SQSDAQ. V lost 5 bases, J lost 5 bases, and 15 bases lay in between. CDR3 protein: CASSPGGGRTEAFF. The CDR3 nucleotides read TGTGCCAGCAGCCCTGGGGGAGGGCGGACTGAAGCTTTCTTT.

The V and J genes are TRBV11-2 and TRBJ2-7; D not resolved. CDR3 size: 15 residues. The V end was cut by 0 bases, the J end by 3 bases, with 12 bases between. Germline loops: CDR1 SGHAT, CDR2 FQNNGV. The CDR3 nucleotides are TGTGCCAGCAGCTTAGAGGTGGACGAGTTCTACGAGCAGTACTTC. Translation gives CASSLEVDEFYEQYF.

This clonotype was found a few times. The chain uses TRBV19 and TRBJ1-5; 10 bases agree with TRBD1. The trim removed 0 bases at V and 1 base at J, leaving 21 bases unmatched. This CDR3 has 23 amino acids. Germline V gene lookup returns CDR1 LNHDA and CDR2 SQIVND (reference sequence). The CDR3 DNA is TGTGCCAGTAGTATAGAATGGCGTGTTCCGGGACAGGGGCGGCGGACGAGCAATCAGCCCCAGCATTTT. Translated: CASSIEWRVPGQGRRTSNQPQHF.

This chain joins TRBV27 and TRBJ2-1; D may be TRBD2 (7 bases). The CDR3 sequence is 13 residues long. Between the trimmed V and J ends, which lost 7 bases and 9 bases, there was a span of 16 bases. The germline V gene has CDR1 MNHEY and CDR2 SMNVEV (reference sequence). The DNA of the CDR3 is TGTGCCAGCACGGCGGGGGCGTCGGGTGAGCAGTTCTTC. Translation: CASTAGASGEQFF.

This clonotype has only one observation. A much bigger clone sits one base away, suggesting this may be a read error. CDR3 nucleotides: TGTGTCAGCAGTTACTCGAACAGCTTTCATTCACCCCTCCACTTT. This gives the protein CVSSYSNSFHSPLHF. The J gene is TRBJ1-6, the V gene TRBV6-5, with D hard to call. The CDR3 contains 15 residues. Germline V lookup: CDR1 MNHEY, CDR2 SVGAGI.

The chain couples TRBV15 to TRBJ2-1, with D unresolved. With 3 bases removed from V and 3 bases from J, the gap between germline ends came to 12 bases. CDR3 length: 15 amino acids. Germline loops: CDR1 LNHNV, CDR2 YYDKDF (reference sequence). CDR3 region: CATSRSDINYNEQFF. CDR3 DNA: TGTGCCACCAGCAGGTCCGACATTAACTACAATGAGCAGTTCTTC. Drawing the rest from reference TRBV15 and TRBJ2-1, the complete variable domain is DAMVIQNPRYQVTQFGKPVTLSCSQTLNHNVMYWYQQKSSQAPKLLFHYYDKDFNNEADTPDNFQSRRPNTSFCFLDIRSPGLGDTAMYLCATSRSDINYNEQFFGPGTRLTVL.

This clonotype has just a few counts. The rearrangement uses TRBV7-9 and TRBJ1-1, with 10 bases lining up with TRBD1. The germline V gene encodes CDR1 SEHNR and CDR2 FQNEAQ (reference sequence). CDR3 length: 14 residues. Trimming removed 8 bases from V and 1 base from J; junction bases left unmatched: 4. The chain's CDR3 is CASGWTGGNTEAFF. CDR3 nucleotide sequence: TGTGCCAGCGGGTGGACAGGGGGGAACACTGAAGCTTTCTTT.

V is TRBV6-6 and J is TRBJ2-7; 7 positions agree with TRBD1. Germline V gene sequence: CDR1 MNHNY, CDR2 SVGAGI (reference sequence). The CDR3 runs 17 residues. J was trimmed by 0 bases and V by 0 bases; bases with no gene match: 8. As DNA, the CDR3 is TGTGCCAGCAGTTACTCGAGGCAGGACAGGACCTCCTACGAGCAGTACGTC. Translating gives CASSYSRQDRTSYEQYV.

The chain joins TRBV9 to TRBJ1-6; 7 bases align to TRBD1. The J segment lost 6 bases and the V segment lost 0 bases, leaving 3 bases of the junction unmatched. The germline V gene encodes CDR1 SGDLS and CDR2 YYNGEE. There are 15 residues in the CDR3. The chain's CDR3 is CASSVEDRANSPLHF. CDR3 in DNA: TGTGCCAGCAGCGTAGAAGACAGGGCTAATTCACCCCTCCACTTT.

V and J are TRBV29-1 and TRBJ2-2; D might be TRBD2 (5 bases). Germline assignment: CDR1 SQVTM and CDR2 ANQGSEA. Trimming pared 4 bases from V and 10 bases from J, leaving 19 bases between. The CDR3 covers 14 residues. The CDR3 nucleotides are TGCAGCGTTGCAGAGACCACGGGAATAGAGGAGCTGTTTTTT. Protein sequence: CSVAETTGIEELFF.

The rearrangement joins TRBV27 to TRBJ2-5; D remains ambiguous. The germline V and J ends were trimmed by 1 base and 4 bases, with 10 bases remaining between them. The CDR3 loop spans 14 amino acids. Germline V lookup: CDR1 MNHEY, CDR2 SMNVEV (reference sequence). The CDR3, as DNA: TGTGCCAGCAGTTTATTTACCAGTTTAGAGACCCAGTACTTC. It encodes CASSLFTSLETQYF.

This clonotype was observed a handful of times. V is TRBV19 and J is TRBJ2-3, with 8 nucleotides matching TRBD2. The ends lost 6 bases at V and 5 bases at J; junction bases unmatched: 10. Germline assignment: CDR1 LNHDA and CDR2 SQIVND (reference sequence). The CDR3 covers 15 residues. CDR3 bases: TGTGCCAGTAGCGACTGGCGGGAGGTAGAAGATACGCAGTATTTT. Translated: CASSDWREVEDTQYF.

This clonotype was counted at least ten times. This sequence joins TRBV7-2 and TRBJ2-3; 8 bases line up with TRBD1. There are 16 residues in the CDR3. Germline V gene sequence: CDR1 SGHTA, CDR2 FQGNSA. The ends lost 7 bases at V and 0 bases at J; junction bases unmatched: 9. The CDR3 region is CASNITGGTSTDTQYF. As DNA, the CDR3 is TGTGCCAGCAACATCACAGGGGGAACTAGCACAGATACGCAGTATTTT.

The chain carries TRBV2 and TRBJ2-2; the D gene is possibly TRBD1 (5 bases). Per the germline V gene, CDR1 is SNHLY and CDR2 is FYNNEI. Deletions cut 9 bases from V and 4 bases from J, with 21 bases between. The CDR3 length is 16 residues. Written as DNA, the CDR3 is TGTGCCAGAGCCCTATTTAAGGGGCAGGGCACCGGGGAGCTGTTTTTT. This translates into CARALFKGQGTGELFF.

With respect to this clonotype: The junction differs from germline at one of its ends, possibly a read error. This sequence joins TRBV4-1 and TRBJ1-4; D gene unclear. CDR3 length: 15 residues. CDR1 and CDR2 (germline): MGHRA, YSYEKL. The CDR3 DNA follows: TGCACCAGCAGCCAGAACGTAGCAACTAATGAAAAACTGTTTTTT. It yields the protein CTSSQNVATNEKLFF.

This clonotype occurred many times. V gene TRBV7-2 combines with J gene TRBJ1-2; TRBD1 aligns across 7 bases. The CDR3 totals 13 residues. The J segment lost 5 bases and the V segment lost 7 bases, leaving 7 bases of the junction unmatched. Looked up from germline, CDR1 is SGHTA and CDR2 is FQGNSA. This chain's CDR3 is CASKEGARYGYTF. CDR3 in DNA: TGTGCCAGCAAAGAGGGGGCGAGGTATGGCTACACCTTC. The whole variable domain, remainder taken from reference TRBV7-2 and TRBJ1-2, is GAGVSQSPSNKVTEKGKDVELRCDPISGHTALYWYRQSLGQGLEFLIYFQGNSAPDKSGLPSDRFSAERTGGSVSTLTIQRTQQEDSAVYLCASKEGARYGYTFGSGTRLTVV.

The chain combines TRBV19 with TRBJ2-3; the D is unclear. V was shortened by 3 bases and J by 3 bases, with 13 bases between the two germline ends. The CDR3 extends over 15 amino acids. CDR1 LNHDA and CDR2 SQIVND come from the germline V gene (reference sequence). Here the CDR3 DNA reads TGTGCCAGTAGTATTGCGCCGTCTGGTACAGATACGCAGTATTTT. Translated, it gives CASSIAPSGTDTQYF.

At least ten counts were recorded for this clonotype. The chain is built from TRBV7-8 and TRBJ2-7; 14 bases are shared with TRBD2. V lost 5 bases, J lost 3 bases, and 3 bases stayed unmatched. Germline loops: CDR1 SGHVS, CDR2 FQNEAQ. The CDR3 has 15 residues. The CDR3 loop reads CASSETSGGDYEQYV. CDR3 nucleotide sequence: TGTGCCAGCAGCGAGACTAGCGGGGGGGACTACGAGCAGTACGTC.

The chain's CDR3 is CVPLLSTDTQYF. The CDR3 nucleotides read TGTGTCCCCCTCCTTAGCACAGATACGCAGTATTTT. V gene TRBV6-1 combines with J gene TRBJ2-3; D remains ambiguous. CDR1 and CDR2 (germline): MNHNS, SASEGT. The CDR3 runs 12 residues.

V gene TRBV27 combines with J gene TRBJ2-7, with no clear D. Trimming shortened V by 9 bases and J by 3 bases, and 15 bases separated the two germline ends. Germline values: CDR1 MNHEY, CDR2 SMNVEV (reference sequence). The CDR3 loop spans 13 amino acids. The CDR3 DNA is TGTGCCAGTGGACGGACGGAACACTACGAGCAGTACGTC. It yields the protein CASGRTEHYEQYV.